These 5 T cell receptor beta chains came from one sample sequenced in a study of T cells in tuberculosis. The time point denotes: new active TB diagnosis, blood taken before or within 7 days of starting treatment. Sequenced by immunoSEQ multiplex PCR; TCRdb stores in-frame clones only, minus some. The sample holds about 49,000 clones, roughly 95% seen once. The sequencing used PBMCs, collected at tuberculosis diagnosis. Source of these receptors: an adult with tuberculosis.

This sequence joins TRBV5-6 and TRBJ2-7, with D hard to call. V lost 5 bases and J 2 bases, leaving 5 bases between the germline ends. CDR1 is SGHDT, CDR2 YYEEEE, per germline. The CDR3 covers 11 residues. The CDR3 sequence is CASSQAYEQYF. The CDR3 DNA sequence: TGTGCCAGCAGTCAGGCCTACGAGCAGTACTTC.

Note on this clone: One end of the junction varies from germline; a read error may be responsible. This chain connects TRBV6-5 to TRBJ1-1, with D uncertain. Germline values: CDR1 MNHEY, CDR2 SVGAGI. The CDR3 runs 12 residues. CDR3 bases: TGTGCCAGCAGTCACTCGGCAGCTGAAGCTTTCTTT. This sequence encodes CASSHSAAEAFF.

V usage is TRBV27 and J usage is TRBJ2-2, with 11 bases that match TRBD2. With V trimmed by 10 bases and J by 5 bases, 24 bases remained unmatched. This CDR3 is built from 20 residues. Germline V gene lookup returns CDR1 MNHEY and CDR2 SMNVEV (reference sequence). The CDR3: CATYPYSGLAGGRRTGELFF. The CDR3 DNA reads as TGTGCCACCTATCCTTACTCGGGGCTAGCGGGAGGAAGGAGAACCGGGGAGCTGTTTTTT.

This clone was counted once. The gene calls are TRBV15 and TRBJ2-1, with 8 bases aligning to TRBD2. The CDR3 runs 15 residues. The ends lost 3 bases at V and 3 bases at J; junction bases unmatched: 4. CDR1 is LNHNV and CDR2 is YYDKDF in the germline V gene (reference sequence). The CDR3 DNA is TGTGCCACCAGCAGTAGCGGGACCTTCTACAATGAGCAGTTCTTC. This codes for CATSSSGTFYNEQFF.

The J gene is TRBJ2-7, the V gene TRBV2; a possible D gene is TRBD2 (5 bases). The V end was cut by 8 bases, the J end by 1 base, with 30 bases between. This CDR3 has 19 amino acids. CDR1 and CDR2 from the germline V gene are SNHLY and FYNNEI. The CDR3 region has the DNA TGTGCCAGCCTCGAGCGGAGGAGTAGGCTCGATACGATATCCTACGAGCAGTACTTC. It translates to CASLERRSRLDTISYEQYF.